The 17 T cell receptor beta chains below all came from one sample that was sequenced in a study of blood T cell repertoires in COVID-19. The repertoire was sequenced with immunoSEQ multiplex PCR; TCRdb's copy has only in-frame clones and lacks some. This sample has some 180,000 clones, with more than 75% found just once. The specimen sequenced was peripheral blood. The receptors come from a middle-aged man with active or convalescent COVID-19.

This chain connects TRBV30 to TRBJ2-1, with a tentative D call TRBD1 (6 bases). V was cut by 4 bases and J by 0 bases, with 13 bases left in between. CDR1 is GTSNPN, CDR2 SVGIG, per germline (reference sequence). This CDR3 spans 15 amino acids. In nucleotides, the CDR3 is TGTGCCTGGACCCGTTTGGGGGCCTCCTACAATGAGCAGTTCTTC. It codes for CAWTRLGASYNEQFF.

The chain combines TRBV9 with TRBJ1-2; no reliable D call. V was cut by 0 bases and J by 4 bases, with 13 bases left in between. CDR3 size: 15 residues. Germline loops: CDR1 SGDLS, CDR2 YYNGEE. DNA for the CDR3: TGTGCCAGCAGCGTAGGGCAGGATTTTTTCTATGGCTACACCTTC. Translation: CASSVGQDFFYGYTF.

This clone was detected only once. The chain employs TRBV7-8 and TRBJ1-2, with TRBD1 as a possible D gene (5 bases). V lost 4 bases and J lost 1, with 7 bases in between. The germline gives CDR1 SGHVS, CDR2 FQNEAQ. The CDR3 has 13 residues. CDR3 in amino acids: CASSSDINYGYTF. The CDR3, as DNA: TGTGCCAGCAGCTCGGACATTAACTATGGCTACACCTTC.

The chain recombines TRBV3-1 (or the pseudogene TRBV3-2) with TRBJ1-1; D gene ambiguous. The CDR3 sequence is 15 residues long. Germline loops: CDR1 LGHDT, CDR2 YNNKEL (reference sequence). V lost 1 base, J lost 2 bases, and 11 bases lay in between. CDR3 sequence reads: CASSQVGPGNTEAFF. CDR3 coding DNA: TGTGCCAGCAGCCAAGTGGGTCCAGGTAACACTGAAGCTTTCTTT.

The genes are TRBV6-5 and TRBJ2-2; possibly TRBD1 for D (6 bases). Germline V gene lookup returns CDR1 MNHEY and CDR2 SVGAGI. The CDR3 has 15 residues. V was clipped by 6 bases and J by 3 bases, with 14 bases between them. The DNA for the CDR3 is TGTGCCAGCAGCTCAGGGGCGATTCACACCGGGGAGCTGTTTTTT. This gives the protein CASSSGAIHTGELFF.

The chain employs TRBV7-9 and TRBJ1-1, with a weak D call TRBD1 (6 bases). The V end was cut by 5 bases, the J end by 1 base, with 11 bases between. From germline, CDR1 is SEHNR and CDR2 FQNEAQ (reference sequence). The CDR3 length is 14 residues. CDR3 DNA sequence: TGTGCCAGCAGCCGAGGGGGTAAGAACACTGAAGCTTTCTTT. Encoded protein: CASSRGGKNTEAFF.

J is TRBJ2-7 and V is TRBV7-2; weak D call: TRBD2 (7 bases). The germline CDR1 and CDR2 sequences are SGHTA and FQGNSA. This CDR3 is built from 14 residues. Trimming removed 2 bases at V and 3 bases at J, with 11 bases between. The CDR3 is CASSLRGGRYEQYF. In nucleotides, the CDR3 is TGTGCCAGCAGCTTAAGGGGGGGTCGCTACGAGCAGTACTTC.

J is TRBJ1-5 and V is TRBV10-3; no clear D gene. The CDR3 length is 12 residues. Germline values: CDR1 ENHRY, CDR2 SYGVKD. Trimming pared 4 bases from V and 4 bases from J, leaving 5 bases between. This CDR3 reads CAISAGNQPQHF. DNA for the CDR3: TGTGCCATCAGTGCCGGGAATCAGCCCCAGCATTTT.

This chain uses TRBV3-1 (or the pseudogene TRBV3-2) with TRBJ1-5; 7 bases map to TRBD1. V was pared by 0 bases and J by 7 bases, with 9 bases of the junction left unmatched. CDR1 is LGHDT and CDR2 is YNNKEL in the germline V gene (reference sequence). CDR3 length: 16 amino acids. As DNA, the CDR3 is TGTGCCAGCAGCCAAGATGGTCGAGGGGGCCGGCAGCCCCAGCATTTT. It specifies CASSQDGRGGRQPQHF.

The chain joins TRBV7-8 to TRBJ2-4, with 9 bases fitting TRBD1. The CDR3 is 14 amino acids. The ends lost 5 bases at V and 6 bases at J; junction bases unmatched: 5. The germline V gene encodes CDR1 SGHVS and CDR2 FQNEAQ. CDR3 amino acids: CASSQGGQGNIQYF. CDR3 DNA sequence: TGTGCCAGCAGCCAAGGGGGACAGGGAAACATTCAGTACTTC.

This chain joins TRBV5-1 and TRBJ2-1; 7 bases map to TRBD1. Germline CDR1 reads SGHRS; CDR2 reads YFSETQ. The CDR3 spans 17 residues. V shed 3 bases and J 8 bases; nucleotides not matched to a gene: 17. The CDR3 loop reads CASSSSLLTGRSYEQFF. For the CDR3, the DNA is TGCGCCAGCAGCTCGTCATTATTGACAGGGAGAAGTTATGAGCAGTTCTTC.

This clone was recorded a few times. The chain uses TRBV10-2 and TRBJ2-3, with TRBD2 matching 9 bases. Germline V gene lookup returns CDR1 WSHSY and CDR2 SAAADI. V shed 2 bases, J shed 6 bases, and the junction held 6 bases outside the gene matches. This CDR3 has 15 residues. In DNA form, the CDR3 reads TGCGCCAGCAGTGAGCGGCGGGGGGGCCTGGATACGCAGTATTTT. Residues: CASSERRGGLDTQYF.

This clone appeared a single time. V and J are TRBV19 and TRBJ1-2; no clear D. V dropped 3 bases and J dropped 1 base, with 12 bases sitting between them. Germline V gene sequence: CDR1 LNHDA, CDR2 SQIVND (reference sequence). The CDR3 loop spans 15 amino acids. In DNA, the CDR3 is TGTGCCAGTAGTATTGGGTACGGGTATAACTATGGCTACACCTTC. Encoded protein: CASSIGYGYNYGYTF.

V and J are TRBV5-1 and TRBJ2-5; 9 positions agree with TRBD1. The CDR3 runs 15 residues. V was pared by 4 bases and J by 4 bases, with 8 bases of the junction left unmatched. Per the germline V gene, CDR1 is SGHRS and CDR2 is YFSETQ. CDR3 protein: CASSPRTGVGETQYF. DNA for the CDR3: TGCGCCAGCAGCCCTCGGACAGGGGTGGGAGAGACCCAGTACTTC.

In its sample, this clone was seen a few times. Other DNA sequences in this specimen translate into the identical CDR3. V gene TRBV5-6 combines with J gene TRBJ2-7; D remains ambiguous. There are 12 residues in the CDR3. CDR1 is SGHDT and CDR2 is YYEEEE in the germline V gene. Trimming pared 2 bases from V and 4 bases from J, leaving 7 bases between. CDR3 residues: CASSFPNYEQYF. CDR3 DNA: TGTGCCAGCAGCTTCCCCAATTACGAGCAGTACTTC.

V and J are TRBV13 and TRBJ1-4; TRBD1 is a possible D gene (5 bases). Germline V gene data show CDR1 as PRHDT and CDR2 as FYEKMQ (reference sequence). Trimming stripped 5 bases from V and 0 bases from J, with 13 bases between. This CDR3 is built from 16 residues. The CDR3 region has the DNA TGTGCCAGCAGCGAAAACGTAGGGGCAACTAATGAAAAACTGTTTTTT. It is translated as CASSENVGATNEKLFF.

In its sample, this clone was seen once. The V gene is TRBV7-6, the J gene TRBJ2-2; TRBD2 matches 10 bases. This CDR3 spans 16 amino acids. With V trimmed by 5 bases and J by 3 bases, 6 bases remained unmatched. Germline V lookup: CDR1 SGHVS, CDR2 FNYEAQ. The CDR3 coding sequence is TGTGCCAGCAGCCTGGGAGCGGGAGGGGACACCGGGGAGCTGTTTTTT. Translation: CASSLGAGGDTGELFF.